This TCR beta chain was recovered during a study of PD-1 blockade in classical Hodgkin lymphoma. Turning to the study itself: The nivolumab dose that patients received was 3 mg/kg, given intravenously every 2 weeks. Findings of the study overall: Nothing has yet pinned down what causes the repertoire differences, possibly disease activity or prior therapy. Lower baseline TCR diversity was reported for newly diagnosed patients than for healthy donors. CD4+ TCR diversity rose significantly by C4D1, and CD8+ TCR diversity did not.

As for this clone: The antigen remains undetermined.

The method was immunoSEQ multiplex PCR; TCRdb's version includes in-frame clones alone and lacks a portion of them. This table holds 90,000 or so clones, 85% to 95% found once. The J segment lost 1 base and the V segment lost 5 bases, leaving 6 bases of the junction unmatched. Germline CDR1 reads MNHEY; CDR2 reads SMNVEV (reference sequence). The CDR3 consists of 15 residues. Relapse after autologous stem cell transplantation occurred in every patient, and brentuximab vedotin exposure varied. This sequence originates from a human donor with classical Hodgkin lymphoma. The rearrangement joins TRBV27 to TRBJ2-3, with 7 bases aligning to TRBD2. Here the sequenced sample was peripheral blood mononuclear cells (PBMCs), taken before the second cycle of nivolumab. The DNA for the CDR3 is TGTGCCAGCAGTCCCTTAGCGGGCCGCACAGATACGCAGTATTTT. It encodes CASSPLAGRTDTQYF.